This T cell receptor (beta chain) was sequenced during a study of shared clonotypes between healthy human individuals. On the study more broadly: Plates per donor: three CD4 naive, three CD4 memory, two CD8 naive, one CD8 memory.

The protocol was immunoSEQ multiplex PCR, while the TCRdb copy is restricted to in-frame clones and leaves out a portion. Among about 230,000 clones listed, approximately 65% were seen once. Turning to this clone: The target antigen is unknown.

V shed 5 bases, J shed 6 bases, and the junction held 9 bases outside the gene matches. Germline CDR1 LNHDA, CDR2 SQIVND (reference sequence). CDR3 length: 15 amino acids. General study findings and limits: Genetic and exposure-history diversity was limited by the small donor number.

Recent acute infections and vaccinations were absent in the healthy HIV-negative adult donors. This sequence joins TRBV19 and TRBJ2-1; 8 bases align to TRBD2. This TCR came from a man aged 30 to 39 in good health. Sequencing was carried out using memory CD4+ T cells sorted from blood. Sample subset: CD45RA-negative fraction. The chain's CDR3 is CASSPGLGWVNEQFF. As DNA, the CDR3 is TGTGCCAGTAGTCCGGGACTAGGTTGGGTCAATGAGCAGTTCTTC. The whole variable domain, remainder taken from reference TRBV19 and TRBJ2-1, is DGGITQSPKYLFRKEGQNVTLSCEQNLNHDAMYWYRQDPGQGLRLIYYSQIVNDFQKGDIAEGYSVSREKKESFPLTVTSAQKNPTAFYLCASSPGLGWVNEQFFGPGTRLTVL.